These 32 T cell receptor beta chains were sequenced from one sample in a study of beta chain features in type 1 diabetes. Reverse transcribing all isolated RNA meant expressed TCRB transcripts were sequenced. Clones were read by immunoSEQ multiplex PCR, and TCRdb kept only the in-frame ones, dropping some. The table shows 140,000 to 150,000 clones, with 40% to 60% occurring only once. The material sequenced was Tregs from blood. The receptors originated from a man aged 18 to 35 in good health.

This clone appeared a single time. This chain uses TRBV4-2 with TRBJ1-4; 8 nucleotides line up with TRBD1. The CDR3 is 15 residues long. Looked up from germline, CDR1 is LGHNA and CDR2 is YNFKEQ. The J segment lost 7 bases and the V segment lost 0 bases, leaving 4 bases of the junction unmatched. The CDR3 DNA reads TGTGCCAGCAGCCAAGATTGGACAGGGCTTGAAAAACTGTTTTTT. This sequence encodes CASSQDWTGLEKLFF.

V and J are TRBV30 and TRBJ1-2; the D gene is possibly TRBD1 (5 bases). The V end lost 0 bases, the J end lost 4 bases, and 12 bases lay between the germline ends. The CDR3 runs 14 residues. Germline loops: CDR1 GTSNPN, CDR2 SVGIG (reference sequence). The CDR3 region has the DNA TGTGCCTGGAGTGTCTCGCCAGGGCCCTATGGCTACACCTTC. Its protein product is CAWSVSPGPYGYTF.

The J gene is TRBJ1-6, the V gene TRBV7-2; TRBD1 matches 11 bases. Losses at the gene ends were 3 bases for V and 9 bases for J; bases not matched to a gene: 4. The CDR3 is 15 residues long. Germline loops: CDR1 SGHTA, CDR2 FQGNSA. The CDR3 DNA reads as TGTGCCAGCAGCTTGGACAGGGGGCTCGGTTCACCCCTCCACTTT. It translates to CASSLDRGLGSPLHF.

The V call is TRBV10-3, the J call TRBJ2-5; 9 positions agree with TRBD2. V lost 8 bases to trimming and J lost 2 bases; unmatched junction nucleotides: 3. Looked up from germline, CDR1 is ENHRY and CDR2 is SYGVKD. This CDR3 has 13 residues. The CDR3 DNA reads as TGTGCCATCGGGCGGGGGGGACAAGAGACCCAGTACTTC. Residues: CAIGRGGQETQYF.

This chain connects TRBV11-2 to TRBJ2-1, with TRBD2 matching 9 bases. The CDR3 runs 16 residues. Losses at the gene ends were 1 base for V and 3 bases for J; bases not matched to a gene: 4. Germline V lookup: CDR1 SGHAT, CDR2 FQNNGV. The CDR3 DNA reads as TGTGCCAGCAGCTTAGGCGGGGGGGCAATCTACAATGAGCAGTTCTTC. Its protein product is CASSLGGGAIYNEQFF.

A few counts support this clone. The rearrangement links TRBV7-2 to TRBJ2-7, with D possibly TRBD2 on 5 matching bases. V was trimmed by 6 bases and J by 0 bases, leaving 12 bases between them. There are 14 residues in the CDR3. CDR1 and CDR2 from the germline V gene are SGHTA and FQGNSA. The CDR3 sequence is CASSHRGSSYEQYF. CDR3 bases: TGTGCCAGCAGTCACCGGGGTAGCTCCTACGAGCAGTACTTC.

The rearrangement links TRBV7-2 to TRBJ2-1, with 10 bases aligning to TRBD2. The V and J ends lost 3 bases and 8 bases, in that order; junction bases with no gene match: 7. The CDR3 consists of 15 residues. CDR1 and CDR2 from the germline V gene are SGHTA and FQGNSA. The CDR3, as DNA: TGTGCCAGCAGCTTTAGGAGCCTAGCGGGAGATGAGCAGTTCTTC. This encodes CASSFRSLAGDEQFF.

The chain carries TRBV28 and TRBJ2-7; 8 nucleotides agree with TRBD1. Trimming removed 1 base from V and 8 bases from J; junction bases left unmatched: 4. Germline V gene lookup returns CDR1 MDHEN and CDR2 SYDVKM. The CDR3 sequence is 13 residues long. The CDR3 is CASSLFGQGKQYF. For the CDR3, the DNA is TGTGCCAGCAGTTTATTTGGACAGGGAAAGCAGTACTTC.

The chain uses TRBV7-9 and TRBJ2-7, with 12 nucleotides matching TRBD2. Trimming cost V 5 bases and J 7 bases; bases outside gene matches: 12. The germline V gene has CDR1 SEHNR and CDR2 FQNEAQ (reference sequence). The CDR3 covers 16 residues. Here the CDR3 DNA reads TGTGCCAGCAGCCGGCTTTCTAGCGGGAGGGCCGGGGAGCAGTACTTC. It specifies CASSRLSSGRAGEQYF.

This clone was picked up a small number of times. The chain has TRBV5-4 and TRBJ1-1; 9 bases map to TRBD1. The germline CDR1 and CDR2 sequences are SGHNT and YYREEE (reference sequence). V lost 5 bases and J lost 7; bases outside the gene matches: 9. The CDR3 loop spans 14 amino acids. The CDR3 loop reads CASSSTGGVFEAFF. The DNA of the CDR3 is TGTGCCAGCAGTAGCACAGGGGGCGTTTTTGAAGCTTTCTTT.

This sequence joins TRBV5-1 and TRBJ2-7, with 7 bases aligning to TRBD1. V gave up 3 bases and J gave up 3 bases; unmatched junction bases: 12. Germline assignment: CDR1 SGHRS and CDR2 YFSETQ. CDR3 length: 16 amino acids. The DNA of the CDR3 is TGCGCCAGCAGCTCGCAGCAGCTCCAGGGGGTCTACGAGCAGTACTTC. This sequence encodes CASSSQQLQGVYEQYF.

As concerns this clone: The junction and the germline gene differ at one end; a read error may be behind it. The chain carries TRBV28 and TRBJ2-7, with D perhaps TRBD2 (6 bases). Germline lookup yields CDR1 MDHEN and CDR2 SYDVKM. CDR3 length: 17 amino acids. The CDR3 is CASSPRAWRGLSYEQCF. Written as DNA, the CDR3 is TGTGCCAGCAGTCCCCGGGCGTGGAGGGGCTTATCCTACGAGCAGTGCTTC.

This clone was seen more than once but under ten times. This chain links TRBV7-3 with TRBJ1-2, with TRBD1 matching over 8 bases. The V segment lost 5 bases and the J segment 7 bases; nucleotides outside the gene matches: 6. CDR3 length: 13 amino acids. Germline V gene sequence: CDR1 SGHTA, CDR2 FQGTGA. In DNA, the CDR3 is TGTGCCAGCAGCAATGACAGGGGATTTGGCTACACCTTC. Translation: CASSNDRGFGYTF.

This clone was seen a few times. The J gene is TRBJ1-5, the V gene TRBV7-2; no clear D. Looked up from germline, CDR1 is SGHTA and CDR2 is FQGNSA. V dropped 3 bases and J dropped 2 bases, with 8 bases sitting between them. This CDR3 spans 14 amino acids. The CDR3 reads CASSFIRGNQPQHF. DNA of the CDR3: TGTGCCAGCAGCTTTATCCGGGGCAATCAGCCCCAGCATTTT.

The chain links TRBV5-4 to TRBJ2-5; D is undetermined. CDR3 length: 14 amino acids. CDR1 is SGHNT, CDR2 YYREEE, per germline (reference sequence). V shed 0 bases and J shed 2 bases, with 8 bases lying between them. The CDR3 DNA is TGTGCCAGCAGCTTGGGACTCGCACAAGAGACCCAGTACTTC. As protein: CASSLGLAQETQYF.

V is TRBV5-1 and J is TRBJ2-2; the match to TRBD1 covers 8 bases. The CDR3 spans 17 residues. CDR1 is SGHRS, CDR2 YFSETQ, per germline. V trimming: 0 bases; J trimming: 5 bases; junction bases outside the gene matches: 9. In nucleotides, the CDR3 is TGCGCCAGCAGCTTGGGACCGGACAGGGTTGAGACCGGGGAGCTGTTTTTT. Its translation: CASSLGPDRVETGELFF.

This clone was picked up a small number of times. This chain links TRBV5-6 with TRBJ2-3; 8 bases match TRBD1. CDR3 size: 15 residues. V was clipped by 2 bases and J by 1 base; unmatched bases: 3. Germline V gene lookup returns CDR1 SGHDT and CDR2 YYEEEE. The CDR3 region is CASSFLGQGTDTQYF. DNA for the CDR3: TGTGCCAGCAGCTTTTTGGGACAGGGCACAGATACGCAGTATTTT. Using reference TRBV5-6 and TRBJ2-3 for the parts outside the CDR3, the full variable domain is DAGVTQSPTHLIKTRGQQVTLRCSPKSGHDTVSWYQQALGQGPQFIFQYYEEEERQRGNFPDRFSGHQFPNYSSELNVNALLLGDSALYLCASSFLGQGTDTQYFGPGTRLTVL.

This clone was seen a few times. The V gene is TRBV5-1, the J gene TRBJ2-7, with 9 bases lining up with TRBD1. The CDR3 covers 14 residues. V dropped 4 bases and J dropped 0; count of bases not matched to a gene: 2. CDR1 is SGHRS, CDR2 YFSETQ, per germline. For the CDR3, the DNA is TGCGCCAGCAGCGGACAGGGGACCTCCTACGAGCAGTACTTC. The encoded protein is CASSGQGTSYEQYF.

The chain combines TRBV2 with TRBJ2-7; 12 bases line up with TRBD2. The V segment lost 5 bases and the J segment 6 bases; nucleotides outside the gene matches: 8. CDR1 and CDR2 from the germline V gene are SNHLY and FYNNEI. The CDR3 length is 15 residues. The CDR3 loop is CASSRWTSGTGEQYF. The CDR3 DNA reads TGTGCCAGCAGTCGATGGACTAGCGGGACAGGCGAGCAGTACTTC.

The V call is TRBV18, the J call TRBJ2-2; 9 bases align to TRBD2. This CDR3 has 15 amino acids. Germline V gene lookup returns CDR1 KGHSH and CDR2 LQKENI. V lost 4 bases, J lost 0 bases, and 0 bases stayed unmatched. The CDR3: CASSRLAANTGELFF. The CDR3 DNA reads TGTGCCAGCTCACGACTAGCGGCGAACACCGGGGAGCTGTTTTTT.

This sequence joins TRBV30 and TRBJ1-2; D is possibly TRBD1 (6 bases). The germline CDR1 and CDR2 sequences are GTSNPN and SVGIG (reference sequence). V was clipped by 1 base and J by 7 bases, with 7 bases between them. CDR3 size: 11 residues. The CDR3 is CAWSGGGGYTF. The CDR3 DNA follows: TGTGCCTGGAGTGGAGGGGGTGGCTACACCTTC. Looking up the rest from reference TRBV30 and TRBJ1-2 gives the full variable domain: SQTIHQWPATLVQPVGSPLSLECTVEGTSNPNLYWYRQAAGRGLQLLFYSVGIGQISSEVPQNLSASRPQDRQFILSSKKLLLSDSGFYLCAWSGGGGYTFGSGTRLTVV.

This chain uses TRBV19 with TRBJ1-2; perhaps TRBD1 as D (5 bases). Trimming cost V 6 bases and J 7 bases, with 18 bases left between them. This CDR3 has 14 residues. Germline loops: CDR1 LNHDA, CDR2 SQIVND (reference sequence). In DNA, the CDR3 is TGTGCCAGTAGCATCGGAGGGAGGGGCCGTGGCTACACCTTC. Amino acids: CASSIGGRGRGYTF.

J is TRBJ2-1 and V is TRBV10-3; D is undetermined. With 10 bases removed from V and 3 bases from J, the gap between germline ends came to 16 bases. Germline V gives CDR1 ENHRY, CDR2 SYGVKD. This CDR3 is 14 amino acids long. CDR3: CATMPTSSYNEQFF. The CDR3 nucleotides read TGTGCCACCATGCCAACATCCAGCTACAATGAGCAGTTCTTC.

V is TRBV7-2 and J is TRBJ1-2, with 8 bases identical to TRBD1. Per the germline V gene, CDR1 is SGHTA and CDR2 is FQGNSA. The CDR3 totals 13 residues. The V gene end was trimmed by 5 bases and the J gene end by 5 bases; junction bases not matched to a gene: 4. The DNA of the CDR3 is TGTGCCAGCAGCGGACAGGGAACATATGGCTACACCTTC. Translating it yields CASSGQGTYGYTF. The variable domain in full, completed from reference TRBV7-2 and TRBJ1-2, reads GAGVSQSPSNKVTEKGKDVELRCDPISGHTALYWYRQSLGQGLEFLIYFQGNSAPDKSGLPSDRFSAERTGGSVSTLTIQRTQQEDSAVYLCASSGQGTYGYTFGSGTRLTVV.

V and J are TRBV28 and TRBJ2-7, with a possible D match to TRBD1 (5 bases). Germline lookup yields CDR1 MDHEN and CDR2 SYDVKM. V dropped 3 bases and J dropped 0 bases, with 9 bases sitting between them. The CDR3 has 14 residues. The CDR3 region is CASSFWGSSYEQYF. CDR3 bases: TGTGCCAGCAGTTTTTGGGGCAGCTCCTACGAGCAGTACTTC.

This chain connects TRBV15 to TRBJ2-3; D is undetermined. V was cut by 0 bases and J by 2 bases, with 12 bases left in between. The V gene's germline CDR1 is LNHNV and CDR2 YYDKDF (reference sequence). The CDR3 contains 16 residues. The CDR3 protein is CATSRDARLSTDTQYF. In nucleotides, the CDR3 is TGTGCCACCAGCAGAGATGCTCGGTTATCCACAGATACGCAGTATTTT.

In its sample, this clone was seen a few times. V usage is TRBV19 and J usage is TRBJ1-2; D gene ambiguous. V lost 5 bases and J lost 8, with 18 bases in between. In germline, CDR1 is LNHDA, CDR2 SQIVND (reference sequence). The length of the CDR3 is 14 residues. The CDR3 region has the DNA TGTGCCAGTAGTCCGCTCTCGAGGGCAGGAGGCTACACCTTC. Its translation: CASSPLSRAGGYTF. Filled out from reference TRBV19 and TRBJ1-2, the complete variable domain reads DGGITQSPKYLFRKEGQNVTLSCEQNLNHDAMYWYRQDPGQGLRLIYYSQIVNDFQKGDIAEGYSVSREKKESFPLTVTSAQKNPTAFYLCASSPLSRAGGYTFGSGTRLTVV.

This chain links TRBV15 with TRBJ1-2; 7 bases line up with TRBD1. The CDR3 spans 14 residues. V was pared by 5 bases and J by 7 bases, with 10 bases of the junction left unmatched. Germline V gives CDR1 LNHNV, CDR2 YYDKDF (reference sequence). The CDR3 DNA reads TGTGCCACCAGCCGTCCGACAGGGTTGGGTGGCTACACCTTC. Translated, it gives CATSRPTGLGGYTF.

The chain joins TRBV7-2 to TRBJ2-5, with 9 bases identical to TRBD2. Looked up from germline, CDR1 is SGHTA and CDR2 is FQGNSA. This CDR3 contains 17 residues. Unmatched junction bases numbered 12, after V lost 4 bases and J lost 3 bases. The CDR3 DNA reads TGTGCCAGCAGCTCCCCCTCGGGCCTAGCGGGGAAAGAGACCCAGTACTTC. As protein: CASSSPSGLAGKETQYF.

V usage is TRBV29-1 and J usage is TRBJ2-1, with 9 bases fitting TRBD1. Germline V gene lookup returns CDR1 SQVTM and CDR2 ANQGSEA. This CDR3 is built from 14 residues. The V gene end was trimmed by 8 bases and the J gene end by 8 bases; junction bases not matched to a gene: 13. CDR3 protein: CSLLAGQGVDEQFF. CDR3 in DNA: TGCAGCCTCCTCGCGGGACAGGGTGTCGATGAGCAGTTCTTC.

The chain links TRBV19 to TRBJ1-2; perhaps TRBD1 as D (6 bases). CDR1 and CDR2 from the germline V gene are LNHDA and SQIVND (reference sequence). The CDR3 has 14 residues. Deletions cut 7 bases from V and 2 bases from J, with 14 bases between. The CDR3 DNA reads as TGTGCCAGTACGACACAGGGTTTCAACTATGGCTACACCTTC. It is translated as CASTTQGFNYGYTF.

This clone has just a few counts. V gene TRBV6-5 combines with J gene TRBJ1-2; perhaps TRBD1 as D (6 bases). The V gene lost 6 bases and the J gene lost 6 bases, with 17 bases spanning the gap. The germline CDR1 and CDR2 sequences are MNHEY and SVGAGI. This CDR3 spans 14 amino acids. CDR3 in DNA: TGTGCCAGCAGCTCAGAAGGGGGAACCAATGGCTACACCTTC. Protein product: CASSSEGGTNGYTF.